Listed here are 30 T cell receptor beta chains from one sample, sequenced in a study of tumor-infiltrating lymphocytes in primary liver carcinoma. RNA and DNA were co-extracted from around 20-30 mg of unsorted bulk tissue. Total RNA amounting to approximately 460 ng was the source from which TCR beta cDNA was made with a constant-region primer. What produced the TCR beta libraries was three nested multiplex PCR rounds using slightly modified ARM-PCR. Researchers ran the first two PCR rounds for roughly 10 cycles each with TRBV1-TRBV30 forward primers and a C-beta reverse primer. TCRdb recomputed calls from the multiplex PCR reads with MiXCR, one row per CDR3 protein. Of 90,000 to 140,000 distinct CDR3 sequences listed, 82% are singletons. The sequenced sample was liver tumor tissue from sampling region 3. Indicated subset: tumor region T3, left-lateral pole. The receptors were sampled from a man aged 35-49 years with primary liver carcinoma and hepatitis B virus infection.

Concerning this clonotype: The CDR3 does not end in the conserved phenylalanine or tryptophan, so this is likely a read error. The J gene is TRBJ2-7, the V gene TRBV4-1, with D maybe TRBD2 (5 bases). V was clipped by 4 bases and J by 0 bases, with 16 bases between them. The CDR3 sequence is 16 residues long. Germline V gene sequence: CDR1 MGHRA, CDR2 YSYEKL. CDR3 DNA: TGCGCCAGCAGCCGCGGAGGAACAACTATCTCCTACGAGCAGTACTCC. Translating it yields CASSRGGTTISYEQYS.

The chain uses TRBV4-1 and TRBJ2-1, with 9 bases fitting TRBD2. J was trimmed by 4 bases and V by 4 bases; bases with no gene match: 8. Looked up from germline, CDR1 is MGHRA and CDR2 is YSYEKL. This CDR3 comprises 16 residues. CDR3 in amino acids: CASSPEQAGGYNEQFF. In nucleotides, the CDR3 is TGCGCCAGCAGCCCCGAACAAGCGGGAGGATACAATGAGCAGTTCTTC.

A remark on this clonotype: One junction end disagrees with the germline gene, perhaps due to a read error. This chain's CDR3 is CASREPDSPLQF. CDR3 bases: TGTGCCAGTAGGGAACCTGATTCACCCCTCCAATTT. The V call is TRBV12-3 or TRBV12-4, the J call TRBJ1-6; D is uncertain. The CDR3 contains 12 residues.

Regarding this clonotype: The junction shows a germline mismatch at one end, possibly a read error. This chain links TRBV24-1 with TRBJ1-5; a weak D match, TRBD1 (5 bases). CDR1 and CDR2 from the germline V gene are KGHDR and SFDVKD. The length of the CDR3 is 16 residues. CDR3 DNA sequence: TGTGCCACCCGGGTCAGGGTCACATATAGCGATCAGCCCCAGCATTTT. Residues: CATRVRVTYSDQPQHF.

Note on this clonotype: Germline is not matched at one junction end, which may reflect a read error. V gene TRBV4-3 combines with J gene TRBJ1-6; D may be TRBD1 (5 bases). Germline lookup yields CDR1 LGHNA and CDR2 YSLEER. The CDR3 has 16 amino acids. The CDR3 bases are TGCGCGAGCATCCCGGGCCGGGGCTCCTATAATTCACCCCTCTACTTT. Translation: CASIPGRGSYNSPLYF.

Regarding this clonotype: A junction end diverges from the germline sequence, so it may reflect a read error. The rearrangement joins TRBV29-1 to TRBJ1-5; 8 bases fit TRBD1. The length of the CDR3 is 14 residues. Germline lookup yields CDR1 SQVTM and CDR2 ANQGSEA. The CDR3 nucleotides are TGCAGCATTGAACGGACAGGGAGCAATCAGCCCGAGCATTTT. Protein product: CSIERTGSNQPEHF.

V gene TRBV20-1 combines with J gene TRBJ2-7; D is ambiguous. Germline-derived CDR1 and CDR2 are DFQATT and SNEGSKA (reference sequence). Trimming cost V 0 bases and J 5 bases, with 20 bases left between them. The CDR3 spans 16 residues. CDR3 sequence (DNA): TGCAGTGCTAGAGATTCTCTCGGCGGAGCCCCTCACGAGCAGTACTTC. It codes for CSARDSLGGAPHEQYF.

This clonotype was recorded many times. This chain joins TRBV29-1 and TRBJ2-1; tentatively, D is TRBD1 or TRBD2 (6 bases each). The CDR3 consists of 17 residues. CDR1 and CDR2 (germline): SQVTM, ANQGSEA. The V gene lost 7 bases and the J gene lost 5 bases, with 27 bases spanning the gap. The CDR3 region is CSGGAGWGMTENNEQFF. The CDR3 coding sequence is TGCAGCGGGGGGGCGGGATGGGGAATGACGGAGAACAATGAGCAGTTCTTC.

CDR3 in amino acids: CSAGGTSGNRETQYF. The CDR3 DNA reads as TGCAGCGCTGGTGGGACTAGCGGGAATAGGGAGACCCAGTACTTC. The chain links TRBV29-1 to TRBJ2-5; TRBD2 aligns across 13 bases. The V gene's germline CDR1 is SQVTM and CDR2 ANQGSEA. CDR3 size: 15 residues. V shed 7 bases and J 5 bases; nucleotides not matched to a gene: 10.

On this clonotype: A junction boundary mismatches the germline segment, possibly from a read error. The chain links TRBV11-1 to TRBJ2-2; no reliable D call. There are 13 residues in the CDR3. Per germline, CDR1 SGHAT and CDR2 FQDESV (reference sequence). The CDR3 sequence is CVSSRWDTGELFF. The CDR3 coding sequence is TGTGTCAGCAGCCGTTGGGACACCGGGGAGCTGTTTTTT.

Regarding this clonotype: Germline is not matched at one junction end, which may reflect a read error. As DNA, the CDR3 is TGTGTCAGCAGTTTGGTCACAGGCTATGGCTACACCTTC. This codes for CVSSLVTGYGYTF. The chain couples TRBV28 to TRBJ1-2; TRBD1 is a possible D gene (5 bases). Germline CDR1 and CDR2: MDHEN and SYDVKM. The CDR3 has 13 amino acids.

In the case of this clonotype: The junction does not match germline at one end; this may be a read error. J is TRBJ1-4 and V is TRBV4-1, with TRBD1 identical over 9 bases. Germline V gene sequence: CDR1 MGHRA, CDR2 YSYEKL. The CDR3 runs 15 residues. Here the CDR3 reads CANSLRDREDEKLFF. DNA for the CDR3: TGCGCCAACAGCCTCCGGGACAGGGAAGATGAAAAACTGTTTTTT.

A remark on this clonotype: A much larger clone lies one base from this, so it may be a read error. CDR3 sequence (DNA): TGTGCCAGCAGCTGGGCAGGGGATAGCTATGGCTACATCTTC. Residues: CASSWAGDSYGYIF. The genes are TRBV7-9 and TRBJ1-2; D perhaps matches TRBD1 (6 bases). CDR3 length: 14 amino acids. Germline V gene sequence: CDR1 SEHNR, CDR2 FQNEAQ (reference sequence).

The chain joins TRBV12-3 or TRBV12-4 to TRBJ2-3, with D possibly matching TRBD1 (7 bases). CDR3 size: 14 residues. Here the CDR3 reads CVGISRLGGVPQYF. The CDR3 DNA is TGTGTCGGCATTTCCCGACTAGGGGGCGTTCCGCAGTATTTT.

A word on this clonotype: A junction end diverges from the germline sequence, so it may reflect a read error. The rearrangement uses TRBV11-2 and TRBJ2-2, with a possible D match to TRBD2 (5 bases). Germline V gene data show CDR1 as SGHAT and CDR2 as FQNNGV. The CDR3 is made up of 16 amino acids. The CDR3 loop reads CACSSSSGANTGELFF. CDR3 coding DNA: TGTGCCTGCAGCTCTTCTAGTGGCGCGAACACCGGGGAGTTGTTTTTT.

As concerns this clonotype: The CDR3 carries no conserved terminal phenylalanine or tryptophan, so it likely arises from a read error. No DNA is shown, since the ends of the CDR3 on it are uncertain; the CDR3 is the one TCRdb lists. The chain has TRBV4-2 and TRBJ2-7. Germline values: CDR1 LGHNA, CDR2 YNFKEQ. The CDR3 length equals 12 residues, ends included. CDR3 amino acids: CAGSQEAHEEYL.

Comment on this clonotype: No conserved phenylalanine or tryptophan is present at the end of the CDR3, so a read error is the likely explanation. The chain joins TRBV6-1 to TRBJ2-5, with D possibly TRBD1 on 6 matching bases. The CDR3 has 18 amino acids. CDR1 is MNHNS, CDR2 SASEGT, per germline. The DNA for the CDR3 is TGTGCCAGCAATGAAAATTTAATGGGGGCGGCCGTTGGAGAGACCCAGTACTTA. Amino acids: CASNENLMGAAVGETQYL.

As concerns this clonotype: The junction departs from the called germline gene at one end, perhaps through a read error. V usage is TRBV12-3 or TRBV12-4 and J usage is TRBJ1-1; tentatively, D is TRBD1 (5 bases). The CDR3 runs to 15 residues. This CDR3 reads CVSSLRGALGTEAFF. CDR3 coding DNA: TGTGTCAGCAGTTTGCGTGGGGCGCTTGGCACTGAAGCTTTCTTT.

Only a few counts were recorded for this clonotype. The chain employs TRBV20-1 and TRBJ2-2, with TRBD2 matching 12 bases. Germline loops: CDR1 DFQATT, CDR2 SNEGSKA (reference sequence). Trimming cost V 4 bases and J 4 bases; bases outside gene matches: 4. This CDR3 region has 15 residues. CDR3: CSATKTSGSTGELFF. In DNA, the CDR3 is TGCAGTGCTACGAAGACTAGCGGGAGCACCGGGGAGCTGTTTTTT.

On this clonotype itself: Being one base from a much bigger clone, this may be a read error. This chain uses TRBV6-6 with TRBJ2-7; D unresolved. The germline V gene encodes CDR1 MNHNY and CDR2 SVGAGI (reference sequence). The V end was cut by 8 bases, the J end by 2 bases, with 13 bases between. The CDR3 spans 13 residues. CDR3 in amino acids: CASLNIETYEQYF. CDR3 in DNA: TGTGCCAGCTTGAATATCGAGACCTACGAGCAGTACTTC.

The sample holds a few counts of this clonotype. Since no conserved phenylalanine or tryptophan closes the CDR3, a read error is the likely cause. The DNA is left out, because the CDR3 cannot be placed on it with certainty; the CDR3 is given as TCRdb lists it. The chain carries TRBV10-3 and TRBJ1-5. Germline lookup yields CDR1 ENHRY and CDR2 SYGVKD. The CDR3 extends over 13 residues, inclusive of both ends. CDR3 in amino acids: CAISDSENQPQHL.

Details on this clonotype: No conserved phenylalanine or tryptophan is present at the end of the CDR3, so a read error is the likely explanation. This chain connects TRBV12-3 or TRBV12-4 to TRBJ1-2; 9 bases agree with TRBD1. The CDR3 covers 14 residues. Trimming at V came to 7 bases and at J to 5 bases, leaving 8 bases not matched to a gene. Written as DNA, the CDR3 is TGTGCCAGCATCCGGGGACAGGGCTTGTATGGCTACACCATC. The encoded protein is CASIRGQGLYGYTI.

The V call is TRBV6-6, the J call TRBJ1-1; D unclear. V lost 3 bases to trimming and J lost 2 bases, with 10 bases between them. Germline-derived CDR1 and CDR2 are MNHNY and SVGAGI (reference sequence). The CDR3 is made up of 14 amino acids. CDR3 DNA sequence: TGTGCCAGCAGTTATTTTAAAGGTAACACTGAAGCTTTCTTT. Encoded protein: CASSYFKGNTEAFF.

Points on this clonotype: Being one base from a much bigger clone, this may be a read error. The rearrangement uses TRBV12-3 or TRBV12-4 and TRBJ1-2, with D possibly TRBD1 on 6 matching bases. This CDR3 is built from 14 residues. V dropped 5 bases and J dropped 3 bases, with 13 bases sitting between them. The CDR3, as DNA: TGTGCCAGCAGTACACAAAACAGGGACTATGGCTACACCTTC. It specifies CASSTQNRDYGYTF.

This clonotype came up many times. This chain connects TRBV28 to TRBJ2-7; TRBD2 aligns across 8 bases. J gave up 0 bases and V 9 bases, and 1 base lay outside the gene matches. The CDR3 runs to 12 residues. In germline, CDR1 is MDHEN, CDR2 SYDVKM. The CDR3 spells CASGTSSYEQYF. CDR3 coding DNA: TGTGCCAGTGGGACTAGCTCCTACGAGCAGTACTTC.

A note on this clonotype: At one end, the junction sequence differs from germline, possibly due to a read error. This chain links TRBV4-1 with TRBJ2-1; 8 bases fit TRBD2. The end of the DNA is better explained by TRBJ2-7, so the J call may be wrong. This CDR3 contains 15 residues. Germline CDR1 is MGHRA and CDR2 is YSYEKL. In DNA, the CDR3 is TGCACCAGCAGCCCTCTTAGCGGGATTCACAACGAGCAGTACTTC. Translation gives CTSSPLSGIHNEQYF.

This clonotype has only one observation. The V call is TRBV6-2 or TRBV6-3, the J call TRBJ2-7, with D hard to call. V lost 4 bases and J 2 bases, leaving 9 bases between the germline ends. The CDR3 has 13 amino acids. The germline V gene has CDR1 MNHEY and CDR2 SVGEGT. The CDR3 DNA reads TGTGCCAGCAGTTGCGAGGTGGCCTACGAGCAGTACTTC. This sequence encodes CASSCEVAYEQYF.

Details on this clonotype: The CDR3 does not end in the conserved phenylalanine or tryptophan, so this is likely a read error. The V call is TRBV6-5, the J call TRBJ1-4; D gene uncertain. CDR3 length: 12 residues. The germline gives CDR1 MNHEY, CDR2 SVGAGI. The DNA for the CDR3 is TGTGCCAGCGGGCGGGAGAATGACAAACTGTTTTAT. Translated, it gives CASGRENDKLFY.

This clonotype was recorded a few times. V usage is TRBV7-8 and J usage is TRBJ2-7, with 9 bases fitting TRBD1. The CDR3 is made up of 16 amino acids. The trim removed 1 base at V and 3 bases at J, leaving 7 bases unmatched. The germline gives CDR1 SGHVS, CDR2 FQNEAQ. The CDR3 sequence: CASSLGAVTGGYEQYF. As DNA, the CDR3 is TGTGCCAGCAGCTTAGGGGCCGTGACAGGGGGCTACGAGCAGTACTTC.

As to this clonotype: A read error may account for a junction end that differs from germline. CDR3 bases: TGCAGCGTTTTCTGGGACACAGACTCTGGGGTCAACGTCCCGACTTTC. As protein: CSVFWDTDSGVNVPTF. The chain has TRBV29-1 and TRBJ2-6, with D tentatively TRBD1 (6 bases). CDR1 and CDR2 (germline): SQVTM, ANQGSEA. This CDR3 comprises 16 residues.